These T cell receptor beta chains were read from a single sample in a study of T cells in Graves' hyperthyroidism and ophthalmopathy. Via MiXCR, TCRdb re-called the multiplex PCR reads, giving one row per CDR3 protein. The sample includes under 450,000 distinct CDR3 sequences, less than 20% seen only once; the top ten take approximately 7.5%. Input material: blood. Every receptor here comes from a woman younger than 35 with Graves' hyperthyroidism. Both conserved end residues are part of each CDR3. D genes are given only for firm matches. The listing skips clone size in some rows; elsewhere it reads once, few, many or a size class.

J	size	D	V	DNA	CDR3
TRBJ1-2	many	.	TRBV6-2/TRBV6-3	TGTGCCAGCGGGGACCGAGAGAGATCAATCTATGGCTACACCTTC	CASGDRERSIYGYTF
TRBJ1-2	.	TRBD1	TRBV19	TGTGCCACGGGGCGACAGGGGGACTATGGCTACACCTTC	CATGRQGDYGYTF
TRBJ2-1	many	.	TRBV20-1	TGCAGTGCTAGTTGGTTCCGGGGCAGCAATGAGCAGTTCTTC	CSASWFRGSNEQFF
TRBJ2-3	many	TRBD2	TRBV11-3	TGTGCCAGCAGCTTACGGGCTAGCGGGCCCACAGATACGCAGTATTTT	CASSLRASGPTDTQYF
TRBJ2-1	many	.	TRBV3-1	TGTGCCAGCAGCCAAACTCTAGCGTACAATGAGCAGTTCTTC	CASSQTLAYNEQFF
TRBJ2-1	many	TRBD1	TRBV6-5	TGTGCCAGCAGTTACAGGGACAGGGGGCGGTATGAGCAGTTCTTC	CASSYRDRGRYEQFF
TRBJ1-1	many	TRBD1	TRBV12-3/TRBV12-4	TGTGCCAGCAGGTCGACGGGACAGGGAAACACTGAAGCTTTCTTT	CASRSTGQGNTEAFF
TRBJ2-2	.	.	TRBV20-1	TGCAGTGCAAGACAGTTGGGAAGAGCGACCGGGGAGCTGTTTTTT	CSARQLGRATGELFF
TRBJ2-3	many	.	TRBV5-6	TGTGCCAGCAGCCGCGGGACGGTCCACGAGTCAGATACGCAGTATTTT	CASSRGTVHESDTQYF
TRBJ2-7	.	.	TRBV7-8	TGTGCCAGCAGCACCCGGGCCCAAGCCTACGAGCAGTACTTC	CASSTRAQAYEQYF
TRBJ1-1	few	TRBD1	TRBV10-3	TGTGCCACCCGGGGACAGATGAACACTGAAGCTTTCTTT	CATRGQMNTEAFF
TRBJ1-3	many	.	TRBV2	TGTGCCACCGGGATCTCTGGAAACACCATATATTTT	CATGISGNTIYF
TRBJ2-5	.	.	TRBV27	TGTGCCGGCAGTTTATCCGGAGAGACCCAGTACTTC	CAGSLSGETQYF
TRBJ1-1	.	TRBD1	TRBV5-1	TGCGCCAGCAGCCCGGCAGGGGGAACCATGAACACTGAAGCTTTCTTT	CASSPAGGTMNTEAFF
TRBJ1-2	few	.	TRBV6-1	TGTGCCAGCAGCCCTCTCGGCATTATTAACTATGGCTACACCTTC	CASSPLGIINYGYTF
TRBJ1-4	few	.	TRBV19	TGTGCCAGTAGTCCCTTGGGACATTCCCTGGAAAAACTGTTTTTT	CASSPLGHSLEKLFF
TRBJ1-5	many	TRBD1	TRBV7-2	TGTGCCAGCAGCTTAGGCAGGGGGCATCAGCCCCAGCATTTT	CASSLGRGHQPQHF
TRBJ2-2	few	.	TRBV4-1	TGCGCCAGCAGCCCCCCACCTTCCGGGGAGCTGTTTTTT	CASSPPPSGELFF
TRBJ2-5	few	.	TRBV20-1	TGCAGTGCTAGTATCCAGGGACTGCCCCGGGAAAAGACCCAGTACTTC	CSASIQGLPREKTQYF
TRBJ2-7	many	.	TRBV6-5	TGTGCCAGCAGTTTCTCCCGGGGCCTAGGCCCATCCGAGCAGTACTTC	CASSFSRGLGPSEQYF
TRBJ2-1	many	TRBD2	TRBV14	TGTGCCAGCAGCCAAAGGACTAGCGGGAGCAATGAGCAGTTCTTC	CASSQRTSGSNEQFF
TRBJ2-6	many	TRBD1	TRBV2	TGTGCCAGCGGGGAGCCGGGACAGGGGGTCTCTGGGGCCAACGTCCTGACTTTC	CASGEPGQGVSGANVLTF
TRBJ2-1	many	TRBD1	TRBV12-5	TGTGCTAGTGGACACCGGGACAGGCAAGATGAGCAGTTCTTC	CASGHRDRQDEQFF
TRBJ2-2	.	.	TRBV20-1	TGCAGTGCGCCGGGACGGTGGAACACCGGGGAGCTGTTTTTT	CSAPGRWNTGELFF
TRBJ1-4	.	.	TRBV20-1	TGCAGTGCCACGACTCCGACAGCAACTAATGAAAAACTGTTTTTT	CSATTPTATNEKLFF
TRBJ2-5	.	.	TRBV12-3/TRBV12-4	TGTGCCAGCAGCAGGGTCATGGGAGAGACCCAGTACTTC	CASSRVMGETQYF
TRBJ1-5	many	TRBD1	TRBV6-2/TRBV6-3	TGTGCCAGCAGTTACTGGGACAGGGCCAATCAGCCCCAGCATTTT	CASSYWDRANQPQHF
TRBJ1-2	many	.	TRBV28	TGTGCCAGCAGCTTAGGAGGTGACTATGGCTACACCTTC	CASSLGGDYGYTF